This T cell receptor (beta chain) was identified during a study of blood T cells in healthy people across ages. Regarding this clonotype: The antigen remains unidentified.

General observations from the study: The long-lived group displayed more naive CD4+ cells, plus higher diversity, than the aged donors did. The recorded TCR beta diversity per million T cells decreased in a roughly linear manner with age.

Then a second PCR, running roughly 6 to 12 cycles, was carried out with a sample-barcoded 5' primer and a J-beta primer mix. In TCRdb, the 5' RACE reads were re-called with MiXCR into one record per CDR3 protein. This table has about 1.7 million distinct CDR3 sequences, 25% to 30% appearing once. PBMCs were isolated at a quantity of at least 7 million per sample. The source of this sequence is a woman in her twenties or thirties in good health. Specimen: blood.

CDR3 nucleotide sequence: TGTGCCAGCAGCTCCAGACTAGATATGGAGACCCAGTACTTC. Protein: CASSSRLDMETQYF. The chain carries TRBV7-6 and TRBJ2-4, with D possibly TRBD2 on 6 matching bases. The J call may be in error: the DNA end matches TRBJ2-5 better. Germline-derived CDR1 and CDR2 are SGHVS and FNYEAQ. There are 14 residues in the CDR3.